These T cell receptor beta chains were read from a single sample in a study of cytomegalovirus exposure and HLA in healthy donors. The method was immunoSEQ multiplex PCR; TCRdb's version includes in-frame clones alone and lacks a portion of them. The sample lists some 150,000 clones, roughly 80% seen once, with around 6.7% in the top ten. Sequencing was carried out using PBMCs. These receptors all come from a woman in her 30s in good health and CMV-seropositive. Both conserved end residues are part of each CDR3. The D gene is left open where the match is weak. Only some rows state a clone size, as once, few, many or a class for expanded clones.

d_gene	v_gene	len	abundance	j_gene	CDR3nt	CDR3aa
NA	TRBV2	12	once	TRBJ1-6	TGTGCCAGCAGTGAAGCGGGCTCACCCCTCCACTTT	CASSEAGSPLHF
TRBD1	TRBV5-6	17	NA	TRBJ1-1	TGTGCCAGCAGCTTGTCCCCCCCACAGGGGCCGAACACTGAAGCTTTCTTT	CASSLSPPQGPNTEAFF
TRBD1	TRBV15	18	few	TRBJ1-5	TGTGCCACCAGCAGAGCCCACTCTACAGGGGGCTCGGGTCAGCCCCAGCATTTT	CATSRAHSTGGSGQPQHF
NA	TRBV27	12	NA	TRBJ2-4	TGTGCCAGCAGACCCAGCGGCGGACTAAAGTACTTC	CASRPSGGLKYF
NA	TRBV20-1	11	NA	TRBJ2-1	TGCAGTGCTAGAGATTTCTATGAGCAGTTCTTC	CSARDFYEQFF
TRBD1	TRBV5-6	13	NA	TRBJ2-7	TGTGCCAGCAGCTTGGGATCAGGGGGTGTCATGTACTTC	CASSLGSGGVMYF
NA	TRBV28	16	NA	TRBJ2-2	TGTGCCAGCAGTCATCCAGGGGAATTGAACACCGGGGAGCTGTTTTTT	CASSHPGELNTGELFF
NA	TRBV2	12	NA	TRBJ2-5	TGTGCCAGCAGGGCTTCACAAGAGACCCAGTACTTC	CASRASQETQYF
TRBD1	TRBV28	14	few	TRBJ1-2	TGTGCCAGCAGTTTTGGGACAGGCAACTATGGCTACACCTTC	CASSFGTGNYGYTF
TRBD1	TRBV28	14	NA	TRBJ1-5	TGTGCCAGCAGCCTACAGGGGCGAAATCAGCCCCAGCATTTT	CASSLQGRNQPQHF
TRBD1	TRBV7-3	15	NA	TRBJ1-6	TGTGCCAGCAGCTTCCGGGACAGGTTTAATTCACCCCTCCACTTT	CASSFRDRFNSPLHF
TRBD2	TRBV7-6	17	once	TRBJ2-2	TGTGCCAGCAGCTTAAGCGGGGGGCCCCTATATGTCGGGGAGCTGTTTTTT	CASSLSGGPLYVGELFF
NA	TRBV30	14	NA	TRBJ2-1	TGTGCCTGGAGTGGCAGGGGTACCTACAATGAGCAGTTCTTC	CAWSGRGTYNEQFF
NA	TRBV4-2	16	NA	TRBJ2-7	TGTGCCAGCAGCCGAGCCTCTAGAGGGGGTTCCTACGAGCAGTACTTC	CASSRASRGGSYEQYF
NA	TRBV2	12	NA	TRBJ2-7	TGTGCCAGCACCCTGGGGGGCTACGAGCAGTACTTC	CASTLGGYEQYF
NA	TRBV9	11	once	TRBJ1-1	TGTGCCAGCAGCAAGGGGACTGAAGCTTTCTTT	CASSKGTEAFF
NA	TRBV6-5	13	NA	TRBJ2-1	TGTGCCAGCAGTTACACACTATACAATGAGCAGTTCTTC	CASSYTLYNEQFF
TRBD1	TRBV25-1	16	NA	TRBJ1-6	TGTGCCAGCAGTGCGGCATTAGGACAGGGTAATTCACCCCTCCACTTT	CASSAALGQGNSPLHF
NA	TRBV6-4	13	NA	TRBJ1-1	TGTGCCAGCAGTCTTGAGGAGAACACTGAAGCTTTCTTT	CASSLEENTEAFF